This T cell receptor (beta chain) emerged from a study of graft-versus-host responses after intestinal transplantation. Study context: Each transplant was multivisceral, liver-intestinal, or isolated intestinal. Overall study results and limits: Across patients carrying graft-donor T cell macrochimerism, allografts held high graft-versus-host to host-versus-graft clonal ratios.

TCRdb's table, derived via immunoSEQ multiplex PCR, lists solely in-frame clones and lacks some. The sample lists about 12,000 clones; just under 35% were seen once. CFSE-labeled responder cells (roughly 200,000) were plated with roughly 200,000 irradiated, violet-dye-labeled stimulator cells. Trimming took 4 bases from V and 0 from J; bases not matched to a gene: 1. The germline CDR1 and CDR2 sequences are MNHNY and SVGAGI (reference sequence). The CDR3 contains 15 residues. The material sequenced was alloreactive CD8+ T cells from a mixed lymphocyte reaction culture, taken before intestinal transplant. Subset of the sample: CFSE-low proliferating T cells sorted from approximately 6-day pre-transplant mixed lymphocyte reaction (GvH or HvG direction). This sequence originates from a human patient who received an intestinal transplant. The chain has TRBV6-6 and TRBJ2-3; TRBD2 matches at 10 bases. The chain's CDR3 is CASSLLAGSTDTQYF. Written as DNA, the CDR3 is TGTGCCAGCAGTTTACTAGCGGGGAGCACAGATACGCAGTATTTT.